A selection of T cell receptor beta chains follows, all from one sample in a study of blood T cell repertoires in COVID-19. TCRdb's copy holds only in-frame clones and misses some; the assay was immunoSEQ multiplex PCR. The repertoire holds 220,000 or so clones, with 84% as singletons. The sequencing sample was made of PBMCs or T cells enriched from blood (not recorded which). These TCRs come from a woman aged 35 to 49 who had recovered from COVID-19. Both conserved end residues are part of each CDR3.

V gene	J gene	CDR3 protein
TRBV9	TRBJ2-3	CASSVGPFGTITDTQYF
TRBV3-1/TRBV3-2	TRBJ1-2	CASSQGVYGTANYGYTF
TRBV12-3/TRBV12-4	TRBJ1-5	CASSTDQPQHF
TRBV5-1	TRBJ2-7	CASSRGQGTYEQYF
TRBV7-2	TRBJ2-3	CASSARLSADTQYF
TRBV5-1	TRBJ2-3	CASLRSLETDTQYF
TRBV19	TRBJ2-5	CASNDRGLQETQYF
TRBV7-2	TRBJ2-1	CASSLAGGRGDEQFF
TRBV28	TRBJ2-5	CASSGAGGQETQYF
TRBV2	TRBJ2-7	CASSGGRGNEQYF
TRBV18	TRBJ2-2	CASSSLTGANTGELFF
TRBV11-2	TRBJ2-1	CASSLVADYNEQFF
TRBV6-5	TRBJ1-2	CASSSFRQALYYGYTF
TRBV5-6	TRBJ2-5	CASRIGDSMIKTQYF
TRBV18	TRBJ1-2	CASSQTGIGGYTF
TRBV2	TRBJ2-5	CASTWTSGIQETQYF
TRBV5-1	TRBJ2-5	CASSLGQGAQETQYF
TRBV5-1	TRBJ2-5	CASSLATGGETQYF
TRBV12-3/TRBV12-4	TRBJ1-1	CASVVRENTEAFF
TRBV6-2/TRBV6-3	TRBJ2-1	CASSPFRNEQFF
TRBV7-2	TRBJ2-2	CASSLGGLAAGELFF
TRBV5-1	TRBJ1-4	CASSFAGGTNEKLFF
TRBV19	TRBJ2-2	CASSIRGNTGELFF
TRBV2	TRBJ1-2	CASSDGGALNYGYTF
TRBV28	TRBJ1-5	CASRWTGNQPQHF